This T cell receptor (beta chain) is from a study of blood T cell repertoires in COVID-19. Study at large: The analysed material was cDNA or gDNA that came from T cells, B-cell-depleted T cells, or PBMCs.

CDR3 length: 16 amino acids. V was cut by 4 bases and J by 1 base, with 16 bases left in between. In germline, CDR1 is SGHRS, CDR2 YFSETQ. Some clones are missing from TCRdb's copy, which holds only in-frame ones; the method was immunoSEQ multiplex PCR. The repertoire holds under 200,000 clones, around nine tenths seen once, with roughly 3.9% in the top ten. The chain recombines TRBV5-1 with TRBJ2-3; a weak D match, TRBD2 (6 bases). The receptor's source is a man between 18 and 29 years old with active or convalescent COVID-19. Sequenced material: peripheral blood. The CDR3 sequence: CASSPKRGGGTDTQYF. Written as DNA, the CDR3 is TGCGCCAGCAGCCCCAAAAGGGGCGGGGGCACAGATACGCAGTATTTT.